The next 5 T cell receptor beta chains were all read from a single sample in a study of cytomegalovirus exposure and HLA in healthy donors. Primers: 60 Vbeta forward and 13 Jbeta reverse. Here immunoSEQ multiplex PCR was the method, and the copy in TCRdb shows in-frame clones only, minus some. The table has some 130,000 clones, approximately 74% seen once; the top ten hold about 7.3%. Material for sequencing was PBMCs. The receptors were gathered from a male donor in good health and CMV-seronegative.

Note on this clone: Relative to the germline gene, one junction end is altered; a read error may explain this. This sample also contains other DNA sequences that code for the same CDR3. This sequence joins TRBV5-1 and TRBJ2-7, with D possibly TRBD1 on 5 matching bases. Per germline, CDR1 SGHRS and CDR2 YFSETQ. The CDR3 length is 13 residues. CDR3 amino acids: CASRQGSTYEQYF. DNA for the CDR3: TGCGCTAGCAGGCAGGGATCTACCTACGAGCAGTACTTC.

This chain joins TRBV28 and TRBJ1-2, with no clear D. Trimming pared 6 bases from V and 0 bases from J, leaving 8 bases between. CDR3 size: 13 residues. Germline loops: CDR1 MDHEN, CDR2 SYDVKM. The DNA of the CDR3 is TGTGCCAGCAGCTCGGGAACTAACTATGGCTACACCTTC. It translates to CASSSGTNYGYTF.

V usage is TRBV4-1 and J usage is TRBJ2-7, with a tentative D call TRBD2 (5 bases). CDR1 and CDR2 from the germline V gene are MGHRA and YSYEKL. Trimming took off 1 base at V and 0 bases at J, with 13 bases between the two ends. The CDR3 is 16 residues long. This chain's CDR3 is CASSQVPGSSSYEQYF. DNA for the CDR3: TGCGCCAGCAGCCAAGTCCCGGGGTCGAGCTCCTACGAGCAGTACTTC.

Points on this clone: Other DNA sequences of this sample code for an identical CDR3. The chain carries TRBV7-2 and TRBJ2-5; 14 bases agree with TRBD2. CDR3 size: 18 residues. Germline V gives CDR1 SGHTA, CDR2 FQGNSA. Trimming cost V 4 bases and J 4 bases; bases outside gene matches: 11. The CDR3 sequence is CASSSPGLAGGRGETQYF. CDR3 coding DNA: TGTGCCAGCAGCTCTCCAGGACTAGCGGGAGGAAGGGGAGAGACCCAGTACTTC.

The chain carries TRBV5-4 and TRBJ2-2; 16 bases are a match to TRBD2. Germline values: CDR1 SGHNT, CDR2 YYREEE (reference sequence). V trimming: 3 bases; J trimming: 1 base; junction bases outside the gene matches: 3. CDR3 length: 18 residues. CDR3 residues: CASSSGLAGGLNTGELFF. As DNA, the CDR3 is TGTGCCAGCAGCTCGGGACTAGCGGGAGGGCTGAACACCGGGGAGCTGTTTTTT.